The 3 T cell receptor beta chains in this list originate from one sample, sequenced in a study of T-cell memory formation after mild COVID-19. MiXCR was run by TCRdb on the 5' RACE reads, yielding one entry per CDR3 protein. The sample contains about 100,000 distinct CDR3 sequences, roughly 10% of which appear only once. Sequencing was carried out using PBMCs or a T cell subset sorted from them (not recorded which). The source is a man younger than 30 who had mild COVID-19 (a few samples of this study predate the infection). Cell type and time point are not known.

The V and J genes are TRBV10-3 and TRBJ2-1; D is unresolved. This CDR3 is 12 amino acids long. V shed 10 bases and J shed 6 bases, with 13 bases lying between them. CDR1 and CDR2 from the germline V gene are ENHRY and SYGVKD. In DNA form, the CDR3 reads TGTGCCAGCTTACGACCTCCCAATGAGCAGTTCTTC. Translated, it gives CASLRPPNEQFF.

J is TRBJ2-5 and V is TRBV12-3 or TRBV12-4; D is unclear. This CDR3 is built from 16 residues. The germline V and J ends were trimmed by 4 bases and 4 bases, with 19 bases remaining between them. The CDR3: CASSSTSTVRRETQYF. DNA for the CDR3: TGTGCCAGCAGTTCTACATCGACCGTCCGGAGAGAGACCCAGTACTTC.

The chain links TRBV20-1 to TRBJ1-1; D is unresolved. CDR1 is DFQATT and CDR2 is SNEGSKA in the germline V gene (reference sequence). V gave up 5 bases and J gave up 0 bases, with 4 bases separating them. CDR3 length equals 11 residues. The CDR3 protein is CSAYLNTEAFF. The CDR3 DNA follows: TGCAGTGCTTATTTGAACACTGAAGCTTTCTTT.